A selection of T cell receptor beta chains follows, all from one sample in a study of pediatric ulcerative colitis. Some clones are missing from TCRdb's copy, which holds only in-frame ones; the method was immunoSEQ multiplex PCR. The sample carries tens of thousands of clones, 80% to 90% recorded once. The sequenced sample was blood. The receptor set was obtained from a boy between 10 and 17 years old with severe ulcerative colitis. Both conserved end residues are part of each CDR3. Fields, in order: V gene, D gene, J gene, clone size, CDR3 DNA, CDR3 protein. The D gene is left open where the match is weak. Only some rows state a clone size, as once, few, many or a class for expanded clones.

>TRBV19|TRBD1|TRBJ1-1|few
TGTGCCAGTAGTCCCTCTGTACAGGGGGCAAGAAGGGCTTTCTTT
CASSPSVQGARRAFF
>TRBV7-7|TRBD2|TRBJ2-3|-
TGTGCTAGCAGCTTAGGACTAGCCAGCACAGATACGCAGTATTTT
CASSLGLASTDTQYF
>TRBV6-5|-|TRBJ2-1|once
TGTGCCAGCAATTGGCCCTATGAGCAGTTCTTC
CASNWPYEQFF
>TRBV7-2|-|TRBJ2-7|-
TGTGCCAGCAGGGCCGGGGGTACCCACGAGCAGTACTTC
CASRAGGTHEQYF
>TRBV30|-|TRBJ2-2|-
TGTGCCTGGAGAGAACCGAACACCGGGGAGCTGTTTTTT
CAWREPNTGELFF
>TRBV10-3|TRBD2|TRBJ2-3|once
TGTGCCATCAGTGAGTCGCGACTAGCGGGATCCACAGATACGCAGTATTTT
CAISESRLAGSTDTQYF
>TRBV29-1|-|TRBJ2-7|-
TGCAGCGTTCAAGCAGAGACCTACGAGCAGTACTTC
CSVQAETYEQYF
>TRBV5-4|-|TRBJ2-3|-
TGTGCCAGCAGCTCAGGGGAGGGGTTCACGCAGTATTTT
CASSSGEGFTQYF
>TRBV30|-|TRBJ2-7|-
TGTGCCTGGAACAGGGTTTCCGAGCAGTACTTC
CAWNRVSEQYF
>TRBV7-8|-|TRBJ2-7|-
TGTGCCAGCAGCTTTAGCGGAGGGAGTTACGAGCAGTACTTC
CASSFSGGSYEQYF
>TRBV4-1|TRBD2|TRBJ2-7|-
TGCGCCAGCAGCCAAGTCGGCGGGAGCTCCTACGAGCAGTACTTC
CASSQVGGSSYEQYF
>TRBV7-9|-|TRBJ1-2|once
TGTGCCAGCAGCCCGATACAGGAAAGCTATGGCTACACCTTC
CASSPIQESYGYTF
>TRBV19|-|TRBJ2-7|-
TGTGCCAGTACCACATATTGGCCCGGGACGGACGACGAGCAGTACTTC
CASTTYWPGTDDEQYF
>TRBV19|TRBD2|TRBJ2-5|-
TGTGCCAGTAGTATAGGATCGGGAGGGCCGGGAGAGACCCAGTACTTC
CASSIGSGGPGETQYF
>TRBV9|TRBD2|TRBJ2-1|many
TGTGCCAGCAGCGCTAGCGGGAGGTCATACAATGAGCAGTTCTTC
CASSASGRSYNEQFF
>TRBV6-1|TRBD1|TRBJ2-4|-
TGTGCCAGCCAGGTTGGGGACAGGGGGAGAAACATTCAGTACTTC
CASQVGDRGRNIQYF
>TRBV7-8|-|TRBJ1-4|-
TGTGCCAGCAGCTTCACGGCCTCTGGCGGTGAAAAACTGTTTTTT
CASSFTASGGEKLFF
>TRBV29-1|TRBD2|TRBJ2-7|-
TGCAGCGTTCGTGGACTAGCGGGAGTTAGGGGGGCCTACGAGCAGTACTTC
CSVRGLAGVRGAYEQYF
>TRBV7-7|TRBD2|TRBJ2-7|-
TGTGCTAGCAGCTTATCTAGCGGTAGCTACGAGCAGTACTTC
CASSLSSGSYEQYF
>TRBV30|TRBD1|TRBJ1-2|-
TGTGCCTGGAGCCAGGGACAGGGGGATGGCTACACCTTC
CAWSQGQGDGYTF
>TRBV4-1|-|TRBJ2-2|-
TGCGCCAGCAGCCAAGCGGCGGGCTCGTTGGCCGGGGAGCTGTTTTTT
CASSQAAGSLAGELFF
>TRBV2|-|TRBJ1-3|-
TGTGCCAGCAGTGAAGGCCCCCTGAACACCATATATTTT
CASSEGPLNTIYF